Presented here are 20 T cell receptor beta chains from one specimen sequenced in a study of blood T cells in healthy people across ages. With a J-beta primer mix and a sample-barcoded 5' primer, a second PCR ran about 7 to 12 cycles. TCRdb re-derived calls from the 5' RACE reads in MiXCR, one entry per CDR3 protein. Of more than 1,000,000 distinct CDR3 sequences listed, 25% are singletons. These data were likewise used in another study, on T cells of mothers and their children.

The sequenced sample was blood. The receptors stem from a girl aged 2-10 years in good health.

This sequence joins TRBV7-2 and TRBJ1-2; D uncertain. The CDR3 spans 13 residues. V lost 5 bases to trimming and J lost 7 bases, with 14 bases between them. The germline V gene has CDR1 SGHTA and CDR2 FQGNSA. This CDR3 reads CASSPSQRPGYTF. The CDR3 DNA reads TGTGCCAGCAGCCCGTCCCAGAGGCCTGGCTACACCTTC.

V is TRBV29-1 and J is TRBJ2-5; D could derive from TRBD1 or TRBD2 (5 bases each). Near its end, the DNA agrees better with TRBJ2-7, so the J call may be wrong. Germline V gene sequence: CDR1 SQVTM, CDR2 ANQGSEA. CDR3 length: 13 residues. CDR3 coding DNA: TGCAGCGTTGTTGGGGGAATAGTGGACGAGCAGTACTTC. Its translation is CSVVGGIVDEQYF.

This chain links TRBV20-1 with TRBJ2-5; D remains unclear. V was shortened by 0 bases and J by 0 bases, with 14 bases between the two germline ends. CDR3 size: 16 residues. Germline CDR1 reads DFQATT; CDR2 reads SNEGSKA (reference sequence). CDR3 residues: CSARDYLEVDQETQYF. The CDR3 DNA reads as TGCAGTGCTAGAGATTATCTGGAAGTGGACCAAGAGACCCAGTACTTC.

This clonotype was picked up many times. V usage is TRBV7-9 and J usage is TRBJ2-3, with 7 bases identical to TRBD2. The CDR3 is 16 residues long. CDR1 is SEHNR and CDR2 is FQNEAQ in the germline V gene (reference sequence). J was trimmed by 4 bases and V by 2 bases; bases with no gene match: 9. CDR3 in amino acids: CASSLSASGNADTQYF. Here the CDR3 DNA reads TGTGCCAGCAGCTTAAGCGCTAGCGGTAACGCAGATACGCAGTATTTT.

The gene calls are TRBV9 and TRBJ1-1; 7 nucleotides align to TRBD1. Germline CDR1 and CDR2: SGDLS and YYNGEE. This CDR3 has 12 amino acids. J gave up 7 bases and V 4 bases, and 4 bases lay outside the gene matches. CDR3 residues: CASSPGGVEAFF. CDR3 nucleotides: TGTGCCAGCAGCCCAGGGGGGGTTGAAGCTTTCTTT. Full variable domain (rest looked up from reference TRBV9 and TRBJ1-1): DSGVTQTPKHLITATGQRVTLRCSPRSGDLSVYWYQQSLDQGLQFLIQYYNGEERAKGNILERFSAQQFPDLHSELNLSSLELGDSALYFCASSPGGVEAFFGQGTRLTVV.

The CDR3 region is CSARRGVEKLFF. Written as DNA, the CDR3 is TGCAGTGCTAGAAGAGGAGTTGAAAAACTGTTTTTT. The rearrangement links TRBV20-1 to TRBJ1-4; D is uncertain. The CDR3 spans 12 residues. The germline V and J ends were trimmed by 2 bases and 7 bases, with 8 bases remaining between them. Looked up from germline, CDR1 is DFQATT and CDR2 is SNEGSKA (reference sequence).

This clonotype occurred a few times. This chain connects TRBV12-3 or TRBV12-4 to TRBJ2-1, with 12 bases aligning to TRBD2. TRBJ2-7 explains the end of the DNA better; the J call may be wrong. CDR3 length: 15 residues. CDR3 in amino acids: CASSLQTSGSYEQYF. The CDR3 DNA reads TGTGCCAGCAGTTTACAGACTAGCGGGAGCTACGAGCAGTACTTC.

The chain recombines TRBV27 with TRBJ1-1; D is uncertain. V shed 0 bases and J shed 4 bases, with 6 bases lying between them. The length of the CDR3 is 13 residues. CDR1 MNHEY and CDR2 SMNVEV come from the germline V gene (reference sequence). The CDR3 protein is CASSLSLFTEAFF. The CDR3 DNA reads as TGTGCCAGCAGTTTATCGCTCTTCACTGAAGCTTTCTTT.

The chain recombines TRBV20-1 with TRBJ2-7; possibly TRBD1 or TRBD2 for D (6 bases each). V lost 5 bases to trimming and J lost 5 bases, with 25 bases between them. The CDR3 sequence is 16 residues long. The germline gives CDR1 DFQATT, CDR2 SNEGSKA (reference sequence). The DNA for the CDR3 is TGCAGTGCTTCACCAACTTTTAGGGGGGTGAGGAACGAGCAGTACTTC. It is translated as CSASPTFRGVRNEQYF.

CDR3 coding DNA: TGTGCTAGTGGTTCCCCTTTGAGATGGCAGCCCCAGCATTTT. It encodes CASGSPLRWQPQHF. This chain uses TRBV12-5 with TRBJ1-5; D ambiguous. From germline, CDR1 is LGHNT and CDR2 FRNRAP. V was shortened by 4 bases and J by 7 bases, with 14 bases between the two germline ends. The CDR3 is made up of 14 amino acids. Complete variable domain (other parts from reference TRBV12-5 and TRBJ1-5): DARVTQTPRHKVTEMGQEVTMRCQPILGHNTVFWYRQTMMQGLELLAYFRNRAPLDDSGMPKDRFSAEMPDATLATLKIQPSEPRDSAVYFCASGSPLRWQPQHFGDGTRLSIL.

In nucleotides, the CDR3 is TGTGCCAGCAGCTCCCGGACAGCCTCCTACGAGCAGTACTTC. Its translation is CASSSRTASYEQYF. This rearrangement joins TRBV7-2 to TRBJ2-7; tentative D call: TRBD1 (6 bases). This CDR3 contains 14 residues. The V and J ends lost 4 bases and 0 bases respectively, with 10 bases between them. The germline V gene has CDR1 SGHTA and CDR2 FQGNSA.

V is TRBV7-2 and J is TRBJ1-1; TRBD1 is a possible D gene (5 bases). Between the trimmed V and J ends, which lost 7 bases and 0 bases, there was a span of 15 bases. The CDR3 extends over 15 amino acids. Germline-derived CDR1 and CDR2 are SGHTA and FQGNSA. CDR3 loop: CASINLTGMNTEAFF. CDR3 nucleotides: TGTGCCAGCATCAATTTAACAGGCATGAACACTGAAGCTTTCTTT.

This clonotype was seen repeatedly, ten times or more. The junction differs from germline at one of its ends, possibly a read error. The V and J genes are TRBV4-1 and TRBJ1-5, with a weak D call TRBD1 (5 bases). CDR1 and CDR2 from the germline V gene are MGHRA and YSYEKL. The CDR3 has 15 amino acids. CDR3 sequence reads: CASSQDPGNNQPQHF. CDR3 DNA: TGCGCCAGCAGTCAAGACCCAGGGAATAATCAGCCCCAGCATTTT.

The V and J genes are TRBV12-3 or TRBV12-4 and TRBJ2-4; the D gene could be TRBD1 or TRBD2 (6 bases each). The CDR3 consists of 15 residues. V was clipped by 5 bases and J by 2 bases, with 13 bases between them. The CDR3 region has the DNA TGTGCCAGCAGTCCGGGGGACATAACCAAAAACATTCAGTACTTC. This sequence encodes CASSPGDITKNIQYF.

This clonotype appeared a few times. V is TRBV15 and J is TRBJ2-5, with 9 bases fitting TRBD1. The length of the CDR3 is 14 residues. Germline CDR1 reads LNHNV; CDR2 reads YYDKDF (reference sequence). V lost 9 bases and J lost 1; bases outside the gene matches: 6. The DNA for the CDR3 is TGTGCCACGATTGACAGGGGGGCCCAAGAGACCCAGTACTTC. It is translated as CATIDRGAQETQYF.

V gene TRBV4-1 combines with J gene TRBJ1-1, with 7 bases lining up with TRBD1. The CDR3 covers 17 residues. Germline CDR1 reads MGHRA; CDR2 reads YSYEKL. Germline trimming cut 5 bases from V and 3 bases from J; bases unmatched to any gene: 15. The DNA for the CDR3 is TGCGCCAGCAGCGCCGGAGGGGGCGCAAATAGGGACACTGAAGCTTTCTTT. It encodes CASSAGGGANRDTEAFF.

The chain carries TRBV28 and TRBJ1-2, with 10 bases fitting TRBD1. V dropped 6 bases and J dropped 2; count of bases not matched to a gene: 0. Germline V gene sequence: CDR1 MDHEN, CDR2 SYDVKM. The CDR3 length is 13 residues. For the CDR3, the DNA is TGTGCCAGCAGGACAGGGGGCAACTATGGCTACACCTTC. Protein sequence: CASRTGGNYGYTF.

The chain joins TRBV28 to TRBJ2-1; TRBD2 might be the D (6 bases). This CDR3 has 13 amino acids. V gave up 6 bases and J gave up 12 bases, with 18 bases separating them. Germline CDR1 reads MDHEN; CDR2 reads SYDVKM. This chain's CDR3 is CASSLTGLSVQFF. The CDR3 DNA reads as TGTGCCAGCAGCCTAACAGGACTATCGGTGCAGTTCTTC.

This clonotype was picked up one time. The chain couples TRBV4-1 to TRBJ2-1; 10 bases match TRBD2. TRBJ2-7 explains the end of the DNA better; the J call may be wrong. CDR3 length: 15 amino acids. Germline assignment: CDR1 MGHRA and CDR2 YSYEKL. The CDR3 sequence: CASSQPTSGRYEQYF. CDR3 sequence (DNA): TGCGCCAGCAGCCAACCGACTAGCGGGCGCTACGAGCAGTACTTC.

The rearrangement joins TRBV7-3 to TRBJ2-5, with D unclear. The J call may be wrong; the DNA end is better matched by TRBJ2-1. Germline V CDR1 and CDR2: SGHTA, FQGTGA. The CDR3 length is 16 residues. The CDR3 bases are TGTGCCAGCAGCAAAACCTCGGGCTCCGCGCGGAATGAGCAGTTCTTC. Its translation is CASSKTSGSARNEQFF.